One sample yielded the 25 T cell receptor beta chains listed below, sequenced in a study of cytomegalovirus exposure and HLA in healthy donors (dated by TCRdb to between 2016 and 2019). Library preparation employed the immunoSEQ multiplex PCR assay. The multiplex PCR relied on a mix of 60 forward primers for TCR Vbeta segments and 13 reverse primers for TCR Jbeta segments. The clones in this table, taken by TCRdb from immuneACCESS, are in-frame only. Not every clone is retained; where verified, under half of the shortfall comes from an unresolved V gene, and the cause of the rest is unknown. The sample yields about 160,000 clones; around 72% were counted once. 2% to 3% of the sample goes to the ten largest clones. Material for sequencing was PBMCs. The receptors come from a female donor in good health and CMV-seronegative.

This chain connects TRBV13 to TRBJ1-2; no clear D gene. Germline-derived CDR1 and CDR2 are PRHDT and FYEKMQ (reference sequence). The CDR3 consists of 14 residues. Trimming left V 1 base short and J 8 bases short, with 14 bases between. CDR3 coding DNA: TGTGCCAGCAGCTTAGCAACCCTCCGCGCGGGCTACACCTTC. Its translation: CASSLATLRAGYTF.

The rearrangement uses TRBV14 and TRBJ2-1, with TRBD2 as a possible D gene (7 bases). The germline CDR1 and CDR2 sequences are SGHDN and FVKESK. The CDR3 consists of 14 residues. Trimming removed 3 bases from V and 9 bases from J, with 15 bases in between. The CDR3 reads CASSHRGGWSEQFF. In DNA form, the CDR3 reads TGTGCCAGCAGCCATAGGGGGGGGTGGAGTGAGCAGTTCTTC.

J is TRBJ1-6 and V is TRBV7-6; TRBD1 is a possible D gene (5 bases). This CDR3 has 15 amino acids. V shed 3 bases and J shed 7 bases, with 13 bases lying between them. The germline gives CDR1 SGHVS, CDR2 FNYEAQ. The CDR3 loop is CASSLGRGNNSPLHF. CDR3 nucleotides: TGTGCCAGCAGCTTGGGGCGGGGAAACAATTCACCCCTCCACTTT. The variable domain in full, with the rest retrieved from reference TRBV7-6 and TRBJ1-6, is GAGVSQSPRYKVTKRGQDVALRCDPISGHVSLYWYRQALGQGPEFLTYFNYEAQQDKSGLPNDRFSAERPEGSISTLTIQRTEQRDSAMYRCASSLGRGNNSPLHFGNGTRLTVT.

The chain uses TRBV30 and TRBJ2-4; the D gene is possibly TRBD2 (5 bases). Germline V CDR1 and CDR2: GTSNPN, SVGIG (reference sequence). This CDR3 comprises 15 residues. Trimming removed 2 bases from V and 7 bases from J, with 18 bases in between. Here the CDR3 reads CAWSLWTPGGNIQYF. CDR3 sequence (DNA): TGTGCCTGGAGTTTGTGGACTCCCGGCGGCAACATTCAGTACTTC.

A single count supports this clone. The rearrangement joins TRBV7-9 to TRBJ1-2, with D perhaps TRBD1 (5 bases). V dropped 8 bases and J dropped 4 bases, with 14 bases sitting between them. There are 13 residues in the CDR3. Looked up from germline, CDR1 is SEHNR and CDR2 is FQNEAQ (reference sequence). The DNA for the CDR3 is TGTGCCAGCCGCGTAGACAGCTCCTATGGCTACACCTTC. This gives the protein CASRVDSSYGYTF.

The V and J genes are TRBV2 and TRBJ2-1, with 14 nucleotides matching TRBD2. The CDR3 has 17 amino acids. The germline V gene has CDR1 SNHLY and CDR2 FYNNEI. Trimming cost V 6 bases and J 6 bases; bases outside gene matches: 10. CDR3 sequence: CASRRFQTSGRGNEQFF. CDR3 DNA sequence: TGTGCCAGCAGGAGGTTCCAGACTAGCGGGAGGGGCAATGAGCAGTTCTTC.

This chain connects TRBV6-5 to TRBJ1-4, with D perhaps matching TRBD1 (6 bases). V lost 5 bases and J lost 8, with 15 bases in between. The germline CDR1 and CDR2 sequences are MNHEY and SVGAGI. The CDR3 runs to 14 residues. The chain's CDR3 is CASSPTRDNEKLFF. The CDR3 DNA follows: TGTGCCAGCAGTCCGACCAGGGACAACGAAAAACTGTTTTTT.

This clone has only a few counts. The rearrangement links TRBV29-1 to TRBJ2-1; 8 bases agree with TRBD1. The germline V gene has CDR1 SQVTM and CDR2 ANQGSEA. The CDR3 has 14 residues. V lost 2 bases and J lost 0; bases outside the gene matches: 0. The DNA of the CDR3 is TGCAGCGTTGAAACAGGGGGCTCCTACAATGAGCAGTTCTTC. Amino acid sequence: CSVETGGSYNEQFF.

The J gene is TRBJ2-7, the V gene TRBV7-2; 9 nucleotides line up with TRBD2. The CDR3 is 14 residues long. Germline V gene sequence: CDR1 SGHTA, CDR2 FQGNSA. The V and J ends lost 2 bases and 6 bases, in that order; junction bases with no gene match: 5. The DNA for the CDR3 is TGTGCCAGCAGCTTAACGCGGGAGGGTCCCGAGCAGTACTTC. Translated, it gives CASSLTREGPEQYF.

This chain joins TRBV4-1 and TRBJ1-1, with 7 bases matching TRBD1. V trimming: 4 bases; J trimming: 4 bases; junction bases outside the gene matches: 6. The germline V gene encodes CDR1 MGHRA and CDR2 YSYEKL. This CDR3 is built from 14 residues. CDR3 sequence reads: CASSRAQGGTEAFF. In nucleotides, the CDR3 is TGCGCCAGCAGCCGCGCCCAGGGGGGCACTGAAGCTTTCTTT.

J is TRBJ2-3 and V is TRBV7-3, with TRBD2 identical over 11 bases. The CDR3 is 17 residues long. Looked up from germline, CDR1 is SGHTA and CDR2 is FQGTGA. V lost 5 bases and J lost 2; bases outside the gene matches: 9. The CDR3 bases are TGTGCCAGCAGCCACTTCCCGGGACTAGCGGACACAGATACGCAGTATTTT. It specifies CASSHFPGLADTDTQYF.

The V gene is TRBV4-3, the J gene TRBJ1-4; 9 nucleotides line up with TRBD1. V shed 3 bases, J shed 8 bases, and the junction held 13 bases outside the gene matches. The V gene's germline CDR1 is LGHNA and CDR2 YSLEER. The CDR3 runs to 17 residues. Here the CDR3 reads CASSQDLGTGRLEKLFF. DNA for the CDR3: TGCGCCAGCAGCCAGGATCTGGGGACAGGGAGATTAGAAAAACTGTTTTTT.

V and J are TRBV28 and TRBJ1-1; weak D call: TRBD1 (6 bases). V lost 3 bases, J lost 0 bases, and 17 bases lay in between. Germline V gives CDR1 MDHEN, CDR2 SYDVKM. The CDR3 spans 17 residues. The CDR3 sequence is CASSLSRGAGMNTEAFF. The CDR3 DNA follows: TGTGCCAGCAGTTTGTCTCGGGGGGCGGGTATGAACACTGAAGCTTTCTTT.

This chain joins TRBV28 and TRBJ2-7; the match to TRBD2 covers 10 bases. The CDR3 is 14 residues long. The germline CDR1 and CDR2 sequences are MDHEN and SYDVKM. The trim removed 6 bases at V and 2 bases at J, leaving 4 bases unmatched. This CDR3 reads CASSRTSGAYEQYF. The CDR3 DNA is TGTGCCAGCAGCCGGACTAGCGGAGCCTACGAGCAGTACTTC.

This sequence joins TRBV5-1 and TRBJ1-2, with TRBD1 as a possible D gene (5 bases). The germline V gene encodes CDR1 SGHRS and CDR2 YFSETQ. The V and J ends lost 0 bases and 8 bases respectively, with 8 bases between them. CDR3 length: 12 amino acids. CDR3 coding DNA: TGCGCCAGCAGCTTGGCAGGGATGGGCTACACCTTC. It specifies CASSLAGMGYTF.

The V call is TRBV5-1, the J call TRBJ1-5; D is possibly TRBD1 (6 bases). With 4 bases removed from V and 8 bases from J, the gap between germline ends came to 16 bases. The CDR3 is 14 amino acids. CDR1 SGHRS and CDR2 YFSETQ come from the germline V gene. For the CDR3, the DNA is TGCGCCAGCAGCACCTCGGGGGGGCGAGAGCCCCAGCATTTT. It encodes CASSTSGGREPQHF. The variable domain in full, with the rest retrieved from reference TRBV5-1 and TRBJ1-5, is KAGVTQTPRYLIKTRGQQVTLSCSPISGHRSVSWYQQTPGQGLQFLFEYFSETQRNKGNFPGRFSGRQFSNSRSEMNVSTLELGDSALYLCASSTSGGREPQHFGDGTRLSIL.

V and J are TRBV9 and TRBJ1-2; no reliable D call. The V and J ends lost 0 bases and 4 bases respectively, with 10 bases between them. The germline CDR1 and CDR2 sequences are SGDLS and YYNGEE. The CDR3 is made up of 14 amino acids. Here the CDR3 reads CASSVAYGSYGYTF. The CDR3, as DNA: TGTGCCAGCAGCGTAGCATATGGCAGCTATGGCTACACCTTC.

This chain links TRBV19 with TRBJ2-1, with 10 bases aligning to TRBD1. In germline, CDR1 is LNHDA, CDR2 SQIVND (reference sequence). With 4 bases clipped from V and 6 bases from J, the junction kept 6 bases outside the gene matches. The CDR3 is 15 amino acids. The CDR3 region has the DNA TGTGCCAGTAGTACAGGGACAGGGGCGGCCAATGAGCAGTTCTTC. Protein sequence: CASSTGTGAANEQFF.

CDR3 bases: TGTGCCAGCAGCGCCCACTCTGGGGCGGGATACAATGAGCAGTTCTTC. Amino acids: CASSAHSGAGYNEQFF. This sequence joins TRBV9 and TRBJ2-1, with D possibly being TRBD2 (6 bases). The germline CDR1 and CDR2 sequences are SGDLS and YYNGEE. The V end lost 3 bases, the J end lost 4 bases, and 17 bases lay between the germline ends. This CDR3 region has 16 residues.

The chain links TRBV30 to TRBJ2-2; TRBD2 matches 7 bases. There are 14 residues in the CDR3. Germline V gene sequence: CDR1 GTSNPN, CDR2 SVGIG (reference sequence). The V gene end was trimmed by 4 bases and the J gene end by 5 bases; junction bases not matched to a gene: 7. CDR3 loop: CAWNRGSGTGELFF. Written as DNA, the CDR3 is TGTGCCTGGAATCGCGGGAGCGGGACCGGGGAGCTGTTTTTT. Full variable domain (remainder filled in from reference TRBV30 and TRBJ2-2): SQTIHQWPATLVQPVGSPLSLECTVEGTSNPNLYWYRQAAGRGLQLLFYSVGIGQISSEVPQNLSASRPQDRQFILSSKKLLLSDSGFYLCAWNRGSGTGELFFGEGSRLTVL.

The J gene is TRBJ2-7, the V gene TRBV7-2; unclear D gene. V gave up 5 bases and J gave up 0 bases, with 11 bases separating them. This CDR3 contains 14 residues. Germline loops: CDR1 SGHTA, CDR2 FQGNSA. CDR3 nucleotides: TGTGCCAGCAGCCCCCAGAGGCACTCCTACGAGCAGTACTTC. Encoded protein: CASSPQRHSYEQYF.

The rearrangement uses TRBV7-2 and TRBJ2-7; tentatively, D is TRBD2 (6 bases). The germline V gene encodes CDR1 SGHTA and CDR2 FQGNSA. This CDR3 region has 16 residues. Between the trimmed V and J ends, which lost 4 bases and 1 base, there was a span of 17 bases. The CDR3 DNA follows: TGTGCCAGCAGCTCACGATACAATAGCGGTTCCTACGAGCAGTACTTC. This gives the protein CASSSRYNSGSYEQYF. The complete variable domain, with remaining parts taken from reference TRBV7-2 and TRBJ2-7, reads GAGVSQSPSNKVTEKGKDVELRCDPISGHTALYWYRQSLGQGLEFLIYFQGNSAPDKSGLPSDRFSAERTGGSVSTLTIQRTQQEDSAVYLCASSSRYNSGSYEQYFGPGTRLTVT.

Of note for this clone: The junction departs from germline at one end; a sequencing error may be responsible. The rearrangement joins TRBV27 to TRBJ2-7; D is perhaps TRBD2 (5 bases). Germline loops: CDR1 MNHEY, CDR2 SMNVEV (reference sequence). The CDR3 is 18 residues long. CDR3 in DNA: TGTGCCAGCAACCCAAACACAAGACCGAGCGGTTTCTCCTCCGAGCAGTACTTC. This gives the protein CASNPNTRPSGFSSEQYF.

J is TRBJ2-5 and V is TRBV7-2; D gene uncertain. Germline V gives CDR1 SGHTA, CDR2 FQGNSA. The CDR3 totals 12 residues. V was trimmed by 8 bases and J by 4 bases, leaving 11 bases between them. The DNA for the CDR3 is TGTGCCAGCGGGCCCTTCGGAGAGACCCAGTACTTC. It encodes CASGPFGETQYF.

V and J are TRBV28 and TRBJ1-1, with 9 nucleotides matching TRBD1. The V gene's germline CDR1 is MDHEN and CDR2 SYDVKM. V lost 5 bases, J lost 1 base, and 5 bases stayed unmatched. CDR3 length: 15 residues. CDR3 in DNA: TGTGCCAGCAGTCGGACAGGGGCAGGGAACACTGAAGCTTTCTTT. Translating it yields CASSRTGAGNTEAFF.